The 12 T cell receptor beta chains in this list originate from one sample, sequenced in a study of T cell responses to AZD1222 COVID-19 vaccine. Method: immunoSEQ multiplex PCR; TCRdb's copy keeps in-frame clones and lacks some. The sample has approximately 79,000 clones; 83% are singletons. Material: peripheral blood, obtained 28 days after the second AZD1222 dose. The receptors derive from an adult who received the AZD1222 COVID-19 vaccine.

V and J are TRBV6-1 and TRBJ1-5; possibly TRBD1 for D (5 bases). The CDR3 runs to 15 residues. Trimming removed 3 bases from V and 4 bases from J, with 13 bases in between. Per germline, CDR1 MNHNS and CDR2 SASEGT. The chain's CDR3 is CASSEAQVRNQPQHF. DNA of the CDR3: TGTGCCAGCAGTGAGGCACAGGTAAGGAATCAGCCCCAGCATTTT.

The J gene is TRBJ1-6, the V gene TRBV28; 8 nucleotides agree with TRBD1. The germline V gene has CDR1 MDHEN and CDR2 SYDVKM. The J segment lost 13 bases and the V segment lost 3 bases, leaving 11 bases of the junction unmatched. The length of the CDR3 is 15 residues. CDR3: CASSLGGQEVYPLHF. CDR3 nucleotides: TGTGCCAGCAGTTTGGGGGGACAGGAGGTCTATCCCCTCCACTTT.

The sample holds a few counts of this clone. This chain joins TRBV27 and TRBJ2-7; D is uncertain. CDR1 and CDR2 (germline): MNHEY, SMNVEV (reference sequence). The CDR3 has 13 amino acids. Trimming took 2 bases from V and 1 from J, leaving 6 bases between them. The CDR3 region has the DNA TGTGCCAGCAGTTTAAAATGGTCCTACGAGCAGTACTTC. It is translated as CASSLKWSYEQYF.

The chain uses TRBV19 and TRBJ1-1, with 9 bases lining up with TRBD1. CDR3 length equals 15 residues. Trimming took 5 bases from V and 4 from J; bases not matched to a gene: 8. From germline, CDR1 is LNHDA and CDR2 SQIVND (reference sequence). The CDR3, as DNA: TGTGCCAGTAGTGGGTGGACAGGGGCTATCACTGAAGCTTTCTTT. Translating it yields CASSGWTGAITEAFF.

The chain joins TRBV5-6 to TRBJ1-6; 7 nucleotides match TRBD1. V trimming: 5 bases; J trimming: 3 bases; junction bases outside the gene matches: 8. The CDR3 consists of 16 residues. Germline CDR1 SGHDT, CDR2 YYEEEE. CDR3 loop: CASRSRDRSYNSPLHF. DNA of the CDR3: TGTGCCAGCAGATCCCGGGACAGAAGCTATAATTCACCCCTCCACTTT. Based on the CDR3 plus reference TRBV5-6 and TRBJ1-6, the full variable domain is DAGVTQSPTHLIKTRGQQVTLRCSPKSGHDTVSWYQQALGQGPQFIFQYYEEEERQRGNFPDRFSGHQFPNYSSELNVNALLLGDSALYLCASRSRDRSYNSPLHFGNGTRLTVT.

The chain couples TRBV9 to TRBJ2-5; 8 nucleotides agree with TRBD2. Trimming cost V 5 bases and J 1 base; bases outside gene matches: 1. The CDR3 runs to 13 residues. Germline values: CDR1 SGDLS, CDR2 YYNGEE. In DNA, the CDR3 is TGTGCCAGCAGTAGCGGGACCCAAGAGACCCAGTACTTC. It codes for CASSSGTQETQYF.

This chain links TRBV15 with TRBJ1-4; 8 nucleotides line up with TRBD1. The CDR3 extends over 15 amino acids. The germline CDR1 and CDR2 sequences are LNHNV and YYDKDF (reference sequence). V shed 4 bases, J shed 7 bases, and the junction held 8 bases outside the gene matches. The CDR3 coding sequence is TGTGCCACCAGCACCCGGACAGGGCAGACTGAAAAACTGTTTTTT. This codes for CATSTRTGQTEKLFF.

In this sample, this clone turned up a few times. This chain connects TRBV2 to TRBJ2-7; possible D gene TRBD1, 6 bases. The CDR3 is made up of 12 amino acids. V lost 5 bases to trimming and J lost 6 bases, with 11 bases between them. Germline V gene lookup returns CDR1 SNHLY and CDR2 FYNNEI. The CDR3 is CASSWDTFEQYF. Here the CDR3 DNA reads TGTGCCAGCAGTTGGGACACCTTCGAGCAGTACTTC.

This clone is a singleton in its sample. The chain links TRBV4-1 to TRBJ2-2, with no clear D. The CDR3 has 14 residues. V was shortened by 0 bases and J by 5 bases, with 7 bases between the two germline ends. Germline CDR1 MGHRA, CDR2 YSYEKL. As DNA, the CDR3 is TGCGCCAGCAGCCAAGAGGAGAGGACCGGGGAGCTGTTTTTT. It codes for CASSQEERTGELFF.

The V gene is TRBV2, the J gene TRBJ2-7, with a tentative D call TRBD1 (6 bases). From germline, CDR1 is SNHLY and CDR2 FYNNEI. This CDR3 contains 13 residues. The V gene lost 8 bases and the J gene lost 0 bases, with 11 bases spanning the gap. CDR3 region: CASQRDNSYEQYF. Here the CDR3 DNA reads TGTGCCAGCCAGAGGGACAACTCCTACGAGCAGTACTTC.

CDR3 coding DNA: TGTGCCAGCCGACAGGGAATGAACACTGAAGCTTTCTTT. Residues: CASRQGMNTEAFF. The chain combines TRBV7-6 with TRBJ1-1; 7 bases map to TRBD1. The CDR3 has 13 amino acids. Germline values: CDR1 SGHVS, CDR2 FNYEAQ. Trimming removed 8 bases from V and 0 bases from J; junction bases left unmatched: 3.

The chain employs TRBV25-1 and TRBJ1-2, with unresolved D. The germline V gene has CDR1 MGHDK and CDR2 SYGVNS. V lost 3 bases and J 8 bases, leaving 22 bases between the germline ends. CDR3 length: 16 amino acids. CDR3 amino acids: CASSDQQIGRMRGYTF. CDR3 in DNA: TGTGCCAGCAGTGACCAACAGATAGGTCGGATGAGAGGCTACACCTTC.